This record looks at one T cell receptor beta chain sequence and its context. This specimen belongs to a study of T cells in localized non-small cell lung cancer. The repertoire was sequenced with immunoSEQ multiplex PCR; TCRdb's copy has only in-frame clones and lacks some. Counted here are roughly 70,000 clones, 86% occurring once; the ten biggest clones make up around a fifth. This CDR3 is built from 16 residues. The trim removed 1 base at V and 8 bases at J, leaving 7 bases unmatched. Germline V lookup: CDR1 MNHEY, CDR2 SVGAGI. V is TRBV6-5 and J is TRBJ2-1; 11 bases line up with TRBD2. The sequence was obtained from a male donor aged 60 or over with stage III squamous cell lung carcinoma. Sequenced here: peripheral blood, sampled before any cancer treatment. The CDR3 sequence is CASSYLPGTSGDEQFF. The CDR3 DNA reads TGTGCCAGCAGTTACTTACCTGGGACTAGCGGCGATGAGCAGTTCTTC.